A selection of T cell receptor beta chains follows, all from one sample in a study of OX40 agonist ivuxolimab in advanced cancers. Method: immunoSEQ multiplex PCR; TCRdb's copy keeps in-frame clones and lacks some. The data contain approximately 64,000 clones, just over 85% of them singletons. This material consisted of CD4+ or CD8+ T cells sorted from blood, taken in a trial of the OX40 agonist ivuxolimab. The receptors shown here come from an adult with an advanced solid tumor such as melanoma, head and neck, liver or kidney cancer. CDR3s include the opening cysteine and the closing phenylalanine or tryptophan. Each record gives: V gene, clone size, J gene, D gene, CDR3 DNA, CDR3 protein. The D gene is left open where the match is weak. Clone size appears in some rows only: once, few, many, or a class for an expanded clone.

>TRBV5-6|NA|TRBJ2-6|TRBD1
TGTGCCAGCAGCCTCACCCGGACAGGGTGGTTCTCTGGGGCCAACGTCCTGACTTTC
CASSLTRTGWFSGANVLTF
>TRBV28|NA|TRBJ2-7|TRBD1
TGTGCCAGCAGCTCCCCGGGACAGGGTGCCGAGCAGTACTTC
CASSSPGQGAEQYF
>TRBV5-6|NA|TRBJ2-7|NA
TGTGCCAGCAGCTTGGTAGTAGGGTCCCTCGAGCAGTACTTC
CASSLVVGSLEQYF
>TRBV5-5|NA|TRBJ1-3|NA
TGTGCCAGCAGCTTGGAGTTGGGGCTTTACTCTGGAAACACCATATATTTT
CASSLELGLYSGNTIYF
>TRBV30|NA|TRBJ2-7|NA
TGTGCCTGGACCCCCTATGGACGGTCCTACGAGCAGTACTTC
CAWTPYGRSYEQYF
>TRBV5-1|NA|TRBJ1-1|NA
TGCGCCAGCAGCTTAAAGGGGAACACTGAAGCTTTCTTT
CASSLKGNTEAFF
>TRBV30|NA|TRBJ1-2|TRBD1
TGTGCCCGCGGGGCAGGGGGTGACTATGGCTACACCTTC
CARGAGGDYGYTF
>TRBV19|NA|TRBJ2-7|TRBD2
TGTGCCAGTAGTTCCAGCGGGGGGTCTGTTTCCTACGAGCAGTACTTC
CASSSSGGSVSYEQYF
>TRBV2|NA|TRBJ1-2|NA
TGTGCCAGCAGTGGCACACCTAACTATGGCTACACCTTC
CASSGTPNYGYTF
>TRBV10-3|NA|TRBJ2-3|NA
TGTGCCATCAGTGTTACAGGAGACACAGATACGCAGTATTTT
CAISVTGDTDTQYF
>TRBV2|many|TRBJ1-1|NA
TGTGCCAGCAGTGAGGCAGGGGATGTCACTGAAGCTTTCTTT
CASSEAGDVTEAFF
>TRBV19|NA|TRBJ1-3|NA
TGTGCCAGTAGTACCCCCCGGAGGGCTGGAAACACCATATATTTT
CASSTPRRAGNTIYF
>TRBV7-3|NA|TRBJ2-1|TRBD2
TGTGCCAGCAGCCCTAATATCCCTCTAGCGGGGGGGCTTAATGAGCAGTTCTTC
CASSPNIPLAGGLNEQFF
>TRBV9|few|TRBJ1-1|NA
TGTGCCAGCGGGAGGGCGAGGAACACTGAAGCTTTCTTT
CASGRARNTEAFF
>TRBV28|NA|TRBJ2-1|NA
TGTGCCAGCAGCCCGCCTCCACGGAGCTCCTACAATGAGCAGTTCTTC
CASSPPPRSSYNEQFF
>TRBV5-4|NA|TRBJ2-1|TRBD2
TGTGCCAGCAGCATCGGACTAGCGGGCCCCCCCATGCAGTTCTTC
CASSIGLAGPPMQFF
>TRBV5-4|NA|TRBJ1-4|NA
TGTGCCAGCAGCTCCCGGGAGGTGCTGCGGGAAAAACTGTTTTTT
CASSSREVLREKLFF
>TRBV29-1|NA|TRBJ2-7|NA
TGCAGCGTTCGTGGTACGTCCCGGAACGAGCAGTACTTC
CSVRGTSRNEQYF